The 30 T cell receptor beta chains below were found in one sample sequenced in a study of blood T cell repertoires in COVID-19 (dated by TCRdb to the early 2020s). Library construction relied on the immunoSEQ multiplex PCR assay. As stored in TCRdb, this immuneACCESS dataset retains in-frame rearrangements with V and J assigned. A fraction of the clones does not appear; measured against another copy, unresolved V genes explain less than half of the discrepancy, and the remainder lacks a known reason. Within this sample are tens of thousands of clones, with approximately 79% of them counted one time only. The top ten clones comprise about 26% of the sample. Sequencing input: peripheral blood. These receptors were taken from a man aged 55-75 years with active or convalescent COVID-19.

The chain has TRBV10-3 and TRBJ2-7, with 7 nucleotides matching TRBD2. Germline assignment: CDR1 ENHRY and CDR2 SYGVKD. Trimming took 11 bases from V and 1 from J; bases not matched to a gene: 5. The CDR3 is 12 residues long. In DNA form, the CDR3 reads TGTGCCGCGGCGGGGGATTCCTACGAGCAGTACTTC. Its translation: CAAAGDSYEQYF.

This clone was picked up a small number of times. V and J are TRBV7-6 and TRBJ2-3; 13 bases agree with TRBD2. J was trimmed by 5 bases and V by 4 bases; bases with no gene match: 9. Germline V gene data show CDR1 as SGHVS and CDR2 as FNYEAQ. This CDR3 region has 17 residues. Written as DNA, the CDR3 is TGTGCCAGCAGCTCAGGGCAACTAGCGGGGGGGCAAGATACGCAGTATTTT. Translation: CASSSGQLAGGQDTQYF.

Only a few counts were recorded for this clone. The chain has TRBV19 and TRBJ2-6; 7 bases align to TRBD1. Germline trimming cut 5 bases from V and 0 bases from J; bases unmatched to any gene: 7. CDR3 length equals 17 residues. Per the germline V gene, CDR1 is LNHDA and CDR2 is SQIVND (reference sequence). CDR3 sequence reads: CASSVGDSPSGANVLTF. CDR3 in DNA: TGTGCCAGTAGTGTTGGGGACAGCCCCTCTGGGGCCAACGTCCTGACTTTC.

The chain couples TRBV5-1 to TRBJ2-7, with 8 bases that match TRBD1. The germline V gene has CDR1 SGHRS and CDR2 YFSETQ. This CDR3 spans 18 amino acids. J was trimmed by 3 bases and V by 3 bases; bases with no gene match: 17. This CDR3 reads CASSSPPRTGQFIYEQYF. In DNA, the CDR3 is TGCGCCAGCAGCTCCCCCCCTCGGACAGGGCAGTTTATCTACGAGCAGTACTTC.

This clone was counted a few times. This chain connects TRBV7-9 to TRBJ1-5; D is undetermined. Germline values: CDR1 SEHNR, CDR2 FQNEAQ (reference sequence). CDR3 length: 17 residues. V was cut by 0 bases and J by 4 bases, with 16 bases left in between. The CDR3 nucleotides read TGTGCCAGCAGCTTAGCGCGAGGTTCCACGGGGAATCAGCCCCAGCATTTT. Translation: CASSLARGSTGNQPQHF.

Turning to this clone: An end of the junction differs from the germline gene, which may be a read error. This sequence joins TRBV24-1 and TRBJ2-1; weak D call: TRBD1 (5 bases). Germline CDR1 and CDR2: KGHDR and SFDVKD. This CDR3 is 13 amino acids long. The CDR3 nucleotides read TGTGCCACCAGTGATCCAGGGTACAGTGAGCAGTTCTTC. It translates to CATSDPGYSEQFF.

This clone has just one count. The chain recombines TRBV7-2 with TRBJ2-7; D gene ambiguous. Germline lookup yields CDR1 SGHTA and CDR2 FQGNSA. Trimming removed 1 base from V and 6 bases from J, with 10 bases in between. The CDR3 runs to 13 residues. CDR3 nucleotides: TGTGCCAGCAGCTTAGTTGAGGTGGGCGAGCAGTACTTC. This codes for CASSLVEVGEQYF.

This chain uses TRBV2 with TRBJ2-2; D unresolved. The CDR3 totals 13 residues. CDR1 is SNHLY and CDR2 is FYNNEI in the germline V gene. Trimming pared 4 bases from V and 5 bases from J, leaving 8 bases between. The CDR3 reads CASSGSRTGELFF. The CDR3 DNA reads TGTGCCAGCAGTGGTTCCAGAACCGGGGAGCTGTTTTTT.

This sequence joins TRBV9 and TRBJ1-3; D unclear. Per the germline V gene, CDR1 is SGDLS and CDR2 is YYNGEE. CDR3 length: 15 amino acids. V lost 2 bases and J lost 1, with 10 bases in between. The CDR3: CASSVAFGSGNTIYF. The CDR3 DNA sequence: TGTGCCAGCAGCGTGGCTTTTGGTTCTGGAAACACCATATATTTT.

This rearrangement joins TRBV18 to TRBJ1-5, with no clear D. Looked up from germline, CDR1 is KGHSH and CDR2 is LQKENI. V lost 3 bases to trimming and J lost 3 bases, with 9 bases between them. The CDR3 is made up of 14 amino acids. CDR3 bases: TGTGCCAGCTCACCCTACCCTTCCAATCAGCCCCAGCATTTT. Translating it yields CASSPYPSNQPQHF.

The rearrangement uses TRBV3-1 (or the pseudogene TRBV3-2) and TRBJ2-7; perhaps TRBD2 as D (6 bases). Germline V gene sequence: CDR1 LGHDT, CDR2 YNNKEL (reference sequence). Trimming took 5 bases from V and 7 from J, leaving 9 bases between them. This CDR3 is 11 amino acids long. CDR3 amino acids: CASSNRGEQYF. The DNA of the CDR3 is TGTGCCAGCAGCAATCGGGGGGAGCAGTACTTC.

The chain carries TRBV9 and TRBJ2-5; 11 bases align to TRBD2. The CDR3 length is 16 residues. The germline gives CDR1 SGDLS, CDR2 YYNGEE. With V trimmed by 0 bases and J by 5 bases, 6 bases remained unmatched. CDR3 coding DNA: TGTGCCAGCAGCGTAGGTTTGGCTAGCGGGAGGGAGACCCAGTACTTC. This translates into CASSVGLASGRETQYF.

This clone was found once. The rearrangement joins TRBV10-3 to TRBJ1-5; possible D gene TRBD1, 5 bases. V gave up 2 bases and J gave up 7 bases, with 9 bases separating them. CDR1 ENHRY and CDR2 SYGVKD come from the germline V gene. CDR3 length: 13 residues. CDR3 DNA sequence: TGTGCCATCAGTGAGAGCGGGGGACAGCCCCAGCATTTT. Encoded protein: CAISESGGQPQHF.

DNA for the CDR3: TGTGCCAGCAGTTATGGACAGGGGTCGAATTACGACGATGAAGCTTTCTTT. Its translation is CASSYGQGSNYDDEAFF. The rearrangement links TRBV6-2 or TRBV6-3 to TRBJ1-1, with TRBD1 matching 9 bases. The CDR3 is 17 residues long. Per the germline V gene, CDR1 is MNHEY and CDR2 is SVGEGT. Trimming at V came to 3 bases and at J to 7 bases, leaving 15 bases not matched to a gene.

CDR3 sequence: CASSLGQGYLLETQYF. The CDR3 nucleotides read TGTGCCAGCAGCTTGGGACAGGGATATTTGCTCGAGACCCAGTACTTC. The V gene is TRBV5-6, the J gene TRBJ2-5; the match to TRBD1 covers 7 bases. Germline lookup yields CDR1 SGHDT and CDR2 YYEEEE. The CDR3 covers 16 residues. With V trimmed by 0 bases and J by 5 bases, 10 bases remained unmatched.

CDR3 region: CASSLDWRGASTDTQYF. The CDR3 coding sequence is TGTGCCAGCAGCCTGGACTGGCGGGGGGCTAGCACAGATACGCAGTATTTT. V gene TRBV7-8 combines with J gene TRBJ2-3; 8 bases fit TRBD2. Losses at the gene ends were 5 bases for V and 0 bases for J; bases not matched to a gene: 10. CDR1 and CDR2 (germline): SGHVS, FQNEAQ. The CDR3 spans 17 residues. The whole variable domain, filled in from reference TRBV7-8 and TRBJ2-3, reads GAGVSQSPRYKVAKRGQDVALRCDPISGHVSLFWYQQALGQGPEFLTYFQNEAQLDKSGLPSDRFFAERPEGSVSTLKIQRTQQEDSAVYLCASSLDWRGASTDTQYFGPGTRLTVL.

CDR3 sequence: CASSIDLRGRITNEQFF. DNA of the CDR3: TGTGCCAGTAGTATAGACCTCAGGGGGCGCATAACCAATGAGCAGTTCTTC. The V and J genes are TRBV19 and TRBJ2-1; TRBD1 aligns across 8 bases. Germline loops: CDR1 LNHDA, CDR2 SQIVND (reference sequence). This CDR3 contains 17 residues. Germline trimming cut 0 bases from V and 6 bases from J; bases unmatched to any gene: 10.

The chain has TRBV4-3 and TRBJ2-7; unclear D gene. Germline V gene sequence: CDR1 LGHNA, CDR2 YSLEER. V was shortened by 0 bases and J by 5 bases, with 11 bases between the two germline ends. The CDR3 totals 14 residues. In DNA form, the CDR3 reads TGCGCCAGCAGCCAAGACCCCCGGTCGGACGAGCAGTACTTC. Translated, it gives CASSQDPRSDEQYF.

J is TRBJ2-5 and V is TRBV2; TRBD1 matches at 7 bases. Germline assignment: CDR1 SNHLY and CDR2 FYNNEI. The V gene end was trimmed by 4 bases and the J gene end by 1 base; junction bases not matched to a gene: 3. The CDR3 consists of 14 residues. CDR3 sequence (DNA): TGTGCCAGCAGTGCCGGGACAGTCCAAGAGACCCAGTACTTC. It translates to CASSAGTVQETQYF.

The chain carries TRBV28 and TRBJ2-7; D perhaps matches TRBD2 (7 bases). V lost 3 bases to trimming and J lost 0 bases, with 9 bases between them. CDR1 and CDR2 (germline): MDHEN, SYDVKM. The CDR3 contains 14 residues. The CDR3 spells CASSLRGGSYEQYF. DNA for the CDR3: TGTGCCAGCAGTTTGAGGGGGGGCTCCTACGAGCAGTACTTC.

This chain joins TRBV29-1 and TRBJ2-2, with 10 bases lining up with TRBD2. The CDR3 has 15 amino acids. V dropped 2 bases and J dropped 3; count of bases not matched to a gene: 3. CDR1 is SQVTM, CDR2 ANQGSEA, per germline. CDR3 amino acids: CSVESGGADTGELFF. In DNA form, the CDR3 reads TGCAGCGTTGAAAGCGGGGGGGCCGACACCGGGGAGCTGTTTTTT.

The V call is TRBV6-5, the J call TRBJ2-1; 8 nucleotides align to TRBD2. The CDR3 is 15 residues long. With 2 bases clipped from V and 3 bases from J, the junction kept 3 bases outside the gene matches. Germline CDR1 MNHEY, CDR2 SVGAGI. The DNA for the CDR3 is TGTGCCAGCAGTTACCGGGGGGGCCACTACAATGAGCAGTTCTTC. It translates to CASSYRGGHYNEQFF.

The genes are TRBV7-9 and TRBJ1-5, with TRBD1 matching 7 bases. Trimming cost V 5 bases and J 5 bases; bases outside gene matches: 9. CDR1 SEHNR and CDR2 FQNEAQ come from the germline V gene (reference sequence). The CDR3 sequence is 15 residues long. CDR3 DNA: TGTGCCAGCAGCCCGAGGGCCACAGGGGATCAGCCCCAGCATTTT. Translating gives CASSPRATGDQPQHF.

The V and J genes are TRBV4-3 and TRBJ2-2; TRBD2 agrees at 11 bases. Germline V gene lookup returns CDR1 LGHNA and CDR2 YSLEER. CDR3 size: 20 residues. V lost 3 bases, J lost 6 bases, and 18 bases stayed unmatched. The CDR3 protein is CASSQFPTSGDDLYPGELFF. DNA of the CDR3: TGCGCCAGCAGCCAGTTCCCGACTAGCGGGGACGACCTCTATCCCGGGGAGCTGTTTTTT.

This sequence joins TRBV30 and TRBJ1-1, with D maybe TRBD1 (6 bases). This CDR3 comprises 15 residues. V dropped 4 bases and J dropped 0 bases, with 15 bases sitting between them. The germline V gene has CDR1 GTSNPN and CDR2 SVGIG (reference sequence). The CDR3 DNA reads as TGTGCCTGGATTAAAAGGGGGGGGATGAACACTGAAGCTTTCTTT. Protein: CAWIKRGGMNTEAFF.

This chain uses TRBV28 with TRBJ2-2; D is ambiguous. The CDR3 has 12 residues. Germline V CDR1 and CDR2: MDHEN, SYDVKM. V was shortened by 2 bases and J by 6 bases, with 4 bases between the two germline ends. In DNA, the CDR3 is TGTGCCAGCAGTTTACGTCCCGGGGAGCTGTTTTTT. It specifies CASSLRPGELFF.

This chain links TRBV5-1 with TRBJ1-6, with D perhaps TRBD1 (5 bases). V lost 0 bases and J lost 5, with 9 bases in between. The CDR3 is 15 amino acids. Germline values: CDR1 SGHRS, CDR2 YFSETQ. The CDR3 coding sequence is TGCGCCAGCAGCTTGGGAGGACAAGATAATTCACCCCTCCACTTT. This translates into CASSLGGQDNSPLHF.

The V call is TRBV28, the J call TRBJ1-1; TRBD1 aligns across 11 bases. In germline, CDR1 is MDHEN, CDR2 SYDVKM. V gave up 2 bases and J gave up 5 bases; unmatched junction bases: 7. This CDR3 is built from 16 residues. CDR3 protein: CASSLGTGGRLTEAFF. CDR3 nucleotide sequence: TGTGCCAGCAGTTTAGGGACAGGGGGGCGTCTGACTGAAGCTTTCTTT.

This clone was found many times. J is TRBJ2-2 and V is TRBV5-1; 10 nucleotides match TRBD2. Per germline, CDR1 SGHRS and CDR2 YFSETQ. The CDR3 is made up of 15 amino acids. The ends lost 0 bases at V and 5 bases at J; junction bases unmatched: 1. This CDR3 is CASSLDSGGTGELFF. The CDR3 bases are TGCGCCAGCAGCTTGGATAGCGGGGGGACCGGGGAGCTGTTTTTT.

The V call is TRBV5-1, the J call TRBJ1-2; 8 positions match TRBD1. CDR3 size: 15 residues. The germline V gene has CDR1 SGHRS and CDR2 YFSETQ. V shed 6 bases, J shed 2 bases, and the junction held 9 bases outside the gene matches. The CDR3 loop reads CASTILAGGNYGYTF. CDR3 in DNA: TGCGCCAGCACCATTTTGGCAGGGGGCAACTATGGCTACACCTTC.